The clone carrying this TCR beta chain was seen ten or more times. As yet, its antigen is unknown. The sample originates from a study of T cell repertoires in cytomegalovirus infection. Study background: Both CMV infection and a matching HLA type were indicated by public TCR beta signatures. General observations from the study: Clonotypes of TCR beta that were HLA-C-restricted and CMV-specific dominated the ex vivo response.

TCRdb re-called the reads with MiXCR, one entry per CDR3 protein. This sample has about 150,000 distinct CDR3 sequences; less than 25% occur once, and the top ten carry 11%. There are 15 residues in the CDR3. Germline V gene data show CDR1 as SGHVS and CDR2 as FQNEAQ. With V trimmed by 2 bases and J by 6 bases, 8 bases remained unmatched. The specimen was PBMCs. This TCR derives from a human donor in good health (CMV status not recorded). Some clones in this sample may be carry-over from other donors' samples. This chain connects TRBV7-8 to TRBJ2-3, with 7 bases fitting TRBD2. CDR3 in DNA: TGTGCCAGCAGCTTACCCAGTGCGCGGGAGGATACGCAGTATTTT. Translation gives CASSLPSAREDTQYF.